Listed here are 31 T cell receptor beta chains from one sample, sequenced in a study of T cells in Graves' hyperthyroidism and ophthalmopathy. TCR beta CDR3 regions were amplified from RNA. In the first-round RT-PCR of the TCR CDR3, the HTBI primer set was used. TCRdb processed the multiplex PCR reads anew with MiXCR; each CDR3 protein has one entry. The sample has around 600,000 distinct CDR3 sequences, about 16% seen once. Input material: blood. Every receptor here comes from a woman aged 40 to 49 with Graves' ophthalmopathy.

This clonotype was counted at least ten times. CDR3 protein: CASSPGRETQYF. The CDR3 region has the DNA TGTGCCAGCTCACCAGGGAGGGAGACCCAGTACTTC. J is TRBJ2-5 and V is TRBV18; the D gene is possibly TRBD2 (6 bases). Germline CDR1 reads KGHSH; CDR2 reads LQKENI. The CDR3 is 12 amino acids. V was pared by 2 bases and J by 5 bases, with 6 bases between. Supplemented by reference TRBV18 and TRBJ2-5, the full variable domain reads NAGVMQNPRHLVRRRGQEARLRCSPMKGHSHVYWYRQLPEEGLKFMVYLQKENIIDESGMPKERFSAEFPKEGPSILRIQQVVRGDSAAYFCASSPGRETQYFGPGTRLLVL.

There are many counts of this clonotype. The chain joins TRBV6-1 to TRBJ2-7; the D gene is possibly TRBD2 (5 bases). CDR1 is MNHNS and CDR2 is SASEGT in the germline V gene. Trimming removed 3 bases at V and 2 bases at J, with 17 bases between. This CDR3 comprises 16 residues. CDR3: CASSDFYGAETYEQYF. The CDR3 DNA reads as TGTGCCAGCAGTGACTTTTACGGAGCGGAGACCTACGAGCAGTACTTC.

This chain uses TRBV6-1 with TRBJ2-7, with 8 bases aligning to TRBD1. CDR1 is MNHNS and CDR2 is SASEGT in the germline V gene. V was clipped by 6 bases and J by 2 bases; unmatched bases: 12. The CDR3 covers 16 residues. The CDR3 sequence is CASSRATGTGTYEQYF. As DNA, the CDR3 is TGTGCCAGCAGCCGTGCTACCGGGACAGGAACCTACGAGCAGTACTTC.

In this sample, this clonotype turned up a few times. This sequence joins TRBV7-9 and TRBJ2-7; the D gene could be TRBD1 or TRBD2 (5 bases each). Trimming removed 7 bases at V and 7 bases at J, with 14 bases between. CDR1 and CDR2 from the germline V gene are SEHNR and FQNEAQ (reference sequence). This CDR3 is built from 12 residues. CDR3 coding DNA: TGTGCCAGCACCCGAGGGGTCGGGGAGCAGTACTTC. It is translated as CASTRGVGEQYF.

The CDR3 spells CASSPGTGFLSGANVLTF. The CDR3 bases are TGTGCCAGCAGTCCCGGGACAGGGTTTCTCTCTGGGGCCAACGTCCTGACTTTC. The chain links TRBV5-4 to TRBJ2-6; 9 nucleotides agree with TRBD1. The trim removed 5 bases at V and 0 bases at J, leaving 9 bases unmatched. The germline gives CDR1 SGHNT, CDR2 YYREEE (reference sequence). CDR3 length: 18 amino acids.

The rearrangement joins TRBV20-1 to TRBJ2-1, with TRBD2 identical over 10 bases. The CDR3 consists of 17 residues. Unmatched junction bases numbered 16, after V lost 5 bases and J lost 6 bases. Per the germline V gene, CDR1 is DFQATT and CDR2 is SNEGSKA (reference sequence). In DNA form, the CDR3 reads TGCAGTGCTGGAGGGGGGAGCGGGACTAGCGTAATCAATGAGCAGTTCTTC. This gives the protein CSAGGGSGTSVINEQFF.

This clonotype was picked up many times. The chain couples TRBV6-1 to TRBJ2-5; a weak D match, TRBD2 (6 bases). Trimming stripped 5 bases from V and 4 bases from J, with 14 bases between. Germline V CDR1 and CDR2: MNHNS, SASEGT. CDR3 length: 14 amino acids. CDR3 coding DNA: TGTGCCAGCAGTTATGCCCAGGGAGGAGAGACCCAGTACTTC. Translating it yields CASSYAQGGETQYF.

This clonotype came up many times. The rearrangement uses TRBV20-1 and TRBJ1-4; no firm D call. The CDR3 extends over 17 amino acids. Trimming left V 6 bases short and J 0 bases short, with 20 bases between. Per the germline V gene, CDR1 is DFQATT and CDR2 is SNEGSKA (reference sequence). The CDR3 sequence is CSAGLNAHIATNEKLFF. CDR3 coding DNA: TGCAGTGCCGGGCTTAACGCCCATATCGCAACTAATGAAAAACTGTTTTTT.

This clonotype came up a few times. V usage is TRBV12-5 and J usage is TRBJ2-7, with D perhaps matching TRBD2 (6 bases). CDR1 is LGHNT, CDR2 FRNRAP, per germline. Trimming pared 7 bases from V and 0 bases from J, leaving 16 bases between. The CDR3 spans 15 residues. This chain's CDR3 is CASAPEGTNSYEQYF. The CDR3 DNA reads as TGTGCTAGTGCCCCGGAGGGGACCAACTCCTACGAGCAGTACTTC.

Of note for this clonotype: A read error may produce the germline difference seen at one junction end. The chain combines TRBV20-1 with TRBJ2-1; 14 bases agree with TRBD2. Germline V gene lookup returns CDR1 DFQATT and CDR2 SNEGSKA (reference sequence). The CDR3 length is 17 residues. Here the CDR3 reads CSARGLAGGVGDNEQFF. The CDR3 DNA reads TGCAGTGCAAGAGGACTAGCGGGAGGAGTGGGGGACAATGAGCAGTTCTTC.

This clonotype has ten or more counts. The CDR3 DNA sequence: TGCGCCAGCAGCTTGGAGGGGCAGGGAGACACTGAAGCTTTCTTT. This translates into CASSLEGQGDTEAFF. The chain couples TRBV5-1 to TRBJ1-1; the D gene is possibly TRBD1 (5 bases). CDR3 size: 15 residues. V lost 0 bases, J lost 3 bases, and 12 bases lay in between. From germline, CDR1 is SGHRS and CDR2 YFSETQ.

This chain joins TRBV6-1 and TRBJ2-3; 7 nucleotides match TRBD2. CDR3 length: 15 amino acids. Germline assignment: CDR1 MNHNS and CDR2 SASEGT. J lost 4 bases, V lost 5 bases, and 9 bases had no gene match. The CDR3 loop reads CASSSQAGASDTQYF. The CDR3 bases are TGTGCCAGCAGTTCTCAGGCGGGAGCATCAGATACGCAGTATTTT.

The rearrangement joins TRBV9 to TRBJ2-2; 7 bases line up with TRBD2. In germline, CDR1 is SGDLS, CDR2 YYNGEE. The trim removed 0 bases at V and 5 bases at J, leaving 1 base unmatched. This CDR3 spans 14 amino acids. The DNA for the CDR3 is TGTGCCAGCAGCGTAGCGGGGGGTACCGGGGAGCTGTTTTTT. This translates into CASSVAGGTGELFF.

There are a few counts of this clonotype. The chain combines TRBV6-4 with TRBJ2-3; the match to TRBD2 covers 11 bases. The V segment lost 4 bases and the J segment 2 bases; nucleotides outside the gene matches: 2. This CDR3 region has 15 residues. The germline V gene has CDR1 MRHNA and CDR2 SNTAGT. The DNA for the CDR3 is TGTGCCAGCAGTGTGACTAGCGGGACCACAGATACGCAGTATTTT. Encoded protein: CASSVTSGTTDTQYF.

The sample holds many counts of this clonotype. This chain joins TRBV11-2 and TRBJ2-1, with D tentatively TRBD1 (5 bases). V was pared by 5 bases and J by 0 bases, with 14 bases between. This CDR3 region has 16 residues. The germline CDR1 and CDR2 sequences are SGHAT and FQNNGV. The CDR3 region is CASSDGRVSSYNEQFF. The DNA for the CDR3 is TGTGCCAGCAGCGATGGCAGGGTAAGCTCCTACAATGAGCAGTTCTTC.

A few counts support this clonotype. The chain couples TRBV10-3 to TRBJ2-3, with 15 positions matching TRBD2. V lost 5 bases to trimming and J lost 2 bases; unmatched junction nucleotides: 5. Germline lookup yields CDR1 ENHRY and CDR2 SYGVKD. The CDR3 has 17 residues. CDR3 sequence reads: CAISPGLAGGTTDTQYF. The CDR3 bases are TGTGCCATCAGTCCGGGACTAGCGGGGGGAACCACAGATACGCAGTATTTT.

V is TRBV6-2 or TRBV6-3 and J is TRBJ1-2; D is ambiguous. From germline, CDR1 is MNHEY and CDR2 SVGEGT. The CDR3 has 13 amino acids. Trimming took off 6 bases at V and 6 bases at J, with 14 bases between the two ends. DNA for the CDR3: TGTGCCAGCAGCCCGGACTTTGGGGATGGCTACACCTTC. Encoded protein: CASSPDFGDGYTF.

This rearrangement joins TRBV5-6 to TRBJ1-2; D is possibly TRBD1 (5 bases). Trimming stripped 0 bases from V and 6 bases from J, with 9 bases between. Germline assignment: CDR1 SGHDT and CDR2 YYEEEE. This CDR3 spans 13 amino acids. This CDR3 is CASSLGTRDGYTF. The CDR3 nucleotides are TGTGCCAGCAGCTTGGGCACCAGGGATGGCTACACCTTC.

This clonotype was seen many times. The chain combines TRBV18 with TRBJ2-7, with D possibly being TRBD2 (5 bases). The germline V and J ends were trimmed by 3 bases and 0 bases, with 9 bases remaining between them. CDR3 length: 14 residues. CDR1 and CDR2 from the germline V gene are KGHSH and LQKENI. The CDR3: CASSPDGNSYEQYF. CDR3 DNA sequence: TGTGCCAGCTCACCGGACGGGAACTCCTACGAGCAGTACTTC.

This clonotype was seen repeatedly, ten times or more. The V gene is TRBV11-2, the J gene TRBJ2-7; TRBD2 matches at 9 bases. V lost 0 bases, J lost 4 bases, and 10 bases stayed unmatched. The CDR3 extends over 17 amino acids. CDR1 SGHAT and CDR2 FQNNGV come from the germline V gene. This CDR3 is CASSLDLFLAGRYEQYF. The DNA of the CDR3 is TGTGCCAGCAGCTTAGATCTTTTTCTAGCGGGAAGGTACGAGCAGTACTTC.

This clonotype showed up many times. The V and J genes are TRBV20-1 and TRBJ2-1, with TRBD2 as a possible D gene (6 bases). With 1 base removed from V and 5 bases from J, the gap between germline ends came to 15 bases. The CDR3 contains 15 residues. Germline CDR1 and CDR2: DFQATT and SNEGSKA (reference sequence). This chain's CDR3 is CSARARRDGNNEQFF. The CDR3 bases are TGCAGTGCTAGAGCAAGGCGGGACGGGAACAATGAGCAGTTCTTC.

The chain has TRBV5-8 and TRBJ2-7; 13 bases match TRBD2. The CDR3 has 15 residues. Trimming at V came to 4 bases and at J to 4 bases, leaving 5 bases not matched to a gene. Germline values: CDR1 SGHTS, CDR2 YDEGEE. CDR3 protein: CASSEGLAGVYEQYF. For the CDR3, the DNA is TGTGCCAGCAGCGAAGGACTAGCGGGAGTGTACGAGCAGTACTTC.

This rearrangement joins TRBV19 to TRBJ2-1, with D unresolved. The V end lost 5 bases, the J end lost 0 bases, and 8 bases lay between the germline ends. The CDR3 has 14 residues. Germline CDR1 LNHDA, CDR2 SQIVND (reference sequence). CDR3 in amino acids: CASSVHSSYNEQFF. CDR3 sequence (DNA): TGTGCCAGTAGTGTACACAGCTCCTACAATGAGCAGTTCTTC.

This chain links TRBV6-1 with TRBJ1-1; possibly TRBD1 for D (5 bases). CDR3 length: 15 amino acids. Germline V CDR1 and CDR2: MNHNS, SASEGT. The V and J ends lost 7 bases and 3 bases respectively, with 18 bases between them. In DNA form, the CDR3 reads TGTGCCAGCAATCCGGTGAGGGGTTCGTACACTGAAGCTTTCTTT. Translated: CASNPVRGSYTEAFF.

Details on this clonotype: A much larger clone sits a single nucleotide away, making a read error possible. The chain joins TRBV6-1 to TRBJ1-4; the D is unclear. Trimming stripped 3 bases from V and 5 bases from J, with 13 bases between. The CDR3 consists of 15 residues. Germline V gene lookup returns CDR1 MNHNS and CDR2 SASEGT. The CDR3 region has the DNA TGTGCCAGCAGTGATGAGTCCAGAGCCAATGAAAAACTGTTTTTT. Its protein product is CASSDESRANEKLFF.

The genes are TRBV29-1 and TRBJ2-7, with D maybe TRBD2 (6 bases). The CDR3 extends over 12 amino acids. Deletions cut 2 bases from V and 6 bases from J, with 11 bases between. The germline V gene encodes CDR1 SQVTM and CDR2 ANQGSEA. This chain's CDR3 is CSVEIGSSEQYF. CDR3 nucleotides: TGCAGCGTTGAAATCGGGAGTAGCGAGCAGTACTTC.

In this sample, this clonotype turned up many times. CDR3 region: CASSQDQGSADTQYF. For the CDR3, the DNA is TGTGCCAGCAGCCAAGATCAGGGTAGCGCAGATACGCAGTATTTT. This sequence joins TRBV3-1 and TRBJ2-3; D is perhaps TRBD1 or TRBD2 (5 bases each). CDR1 is LGHDT and CDR2 is YNNKEL in the germline V gene (reference sequence). The CDR3 extends over 15 amino acids. Trimming removed 0 bases from V and 4 bases from J, with 11 bases in between.

The CDR3 coding sequence is TGCAGCGTTGGTCTAGCGGGGCTTAGTGGCACAGATACGCAGTATTTT. This encodes CSVGLAGLSGTDTQYF. The rearrangement joins TRBV29-1 to TRBJ2-3; 9 positions agree with TRBD2. V lost 4 bases to trimming and J lost 1 base; unmatched junction nucleotides: 9. In germline, CDR1 is SQVTM, CDR2 ANQGSEA. The CDR3 length is 16 residues.

This clonotype was seen repeatedly, ten times or more. V gene TRBV6-2 or TRBV6-3 combines with J gene TRBJ2-1; D gene ambiguous. This CDR3 has 16 amino acids. Trimming cost V 5 bases and J 8 bases, with 22 bases left between them. Germline loops: CDR1 MNHEY, CDR2 SVGEGT. CDR3 nucleotide sequence: TGTGCCAGCAGTAAAGCCGCCGGTCTCAACCTAGATGAGCAGTTCTTC. Amino acids: CASSKAAGLNLDEQFF.

This clonotype was seen repeatedly, ten times or more. The rearrangement uses TRBV6-1 and TRBJ1-5, with D perhaps TRBD1 (5 bases). Deletions cut 5 bases from V and 5 bases from J, with 25 bases between. CDR3 length equals 18 residues. Per the germline V gene, CDR1 is MNHNS and CDR2 is SASEGT. The CDR3 here is CASSHTSRRTQGYQPQHF. The CDR3 DNA reads TGTGCCAGCAGTCACACGTCGAGAAGGACCCAGGGTTATCAGCCCCAGCATTTT.

This clonotype has more than one count but fewer than ten. The V and J genes are TRBV10-3 and TRBJ2-7; 7 nucleotides agree with TRBD2. From germline, CDR1 is ENHRY and CDR2 SYGVKD. The CDR3 consists of 13 residues. Germline trimming cut 10 bases from V and 3 bases from J; bases unmatched to any gene: 9. CDR3: CATHQGGSYEQYF. In nucleotides, the CDR3 is TGTGCCACACACCAAGGCGGGAGCTACGAGCAGTACTTC.